In its sample, the clone carrying this T cell receptor beta chain was seen many times. This sample is part of a study of T cells in Graves' hyperthyroidism and ophthalmopathy. Researchers barred patients who had uncontrolled infection, other autoimmune disease, pregnancy or lactation. The source material, RNA transcripts, was used to amplify TCR beta CDR3 regions. Primed by the HTBI set, a first-round RT-PCR was run on the TCR CDR3. MiXCR was run by TCRdb on the multiplex PCR reads, yielding one entry per CDR3 protein. In the table there are around 520,000 distinct CDR3 sequences, around 24% of which are singletons. The CDR3 length is 16 residues. Trimming removed 5 bases from V and 4 bases from J; junction bases left unmatched: 7. Per the germline V gene, CDR1 is MDHEN and CDR2 is SYDVKM.

The rearrangement uses TRBV28 and TRBJ2-5; 13 bases are a match to TRBD2. Sequencing was performed on blood. The source of this sequence is a woman in her 30s with Graves' ophthalmopathy. The CDR3 DNA follows: TGTGCCAGCAGTCCCTGGGGACTAGCGGGGATAGAGACCCAGTACTTC. Amino acids: CASSPWGLAGIETQYF.